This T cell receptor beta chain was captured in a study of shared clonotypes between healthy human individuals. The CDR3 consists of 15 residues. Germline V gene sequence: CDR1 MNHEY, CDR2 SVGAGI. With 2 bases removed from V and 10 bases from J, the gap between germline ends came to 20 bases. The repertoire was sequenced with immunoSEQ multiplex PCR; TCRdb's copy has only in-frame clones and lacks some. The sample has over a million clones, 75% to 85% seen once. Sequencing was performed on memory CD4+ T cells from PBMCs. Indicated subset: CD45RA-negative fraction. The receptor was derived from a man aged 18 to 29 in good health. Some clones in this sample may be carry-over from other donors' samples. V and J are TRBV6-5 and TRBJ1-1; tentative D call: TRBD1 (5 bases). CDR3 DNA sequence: TGTGCCAGCAGTTACGTTGGGGGACCGATTTCTGGAGCTTTCTTT. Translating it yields CASSYVGGPISGAFF.